This note documents a single TCR beta chain sequence. The antigen is not known. Germline V gives CDR1 DFQATT, CDR2 SNEGSKA (reference sequence). CDR3 length equals 15 residues. Between the trimmed V and J ends, which lost 6 bases and 0 bases, there was a span of 18 bases. The record originates from a study of response to subunit inactivated influenza vaccine. Points from the study as a whole: Authors suggested each seasonal influenza vaccination recruits few new T cells.

TCRdb recomputed calls from the RT-PCR reads with MiXCR, one row per CDR3 protein. The table lists about 520,000 distinct CDR3 sequences, about 7.2% of them singletons. The TCR comes from a man between 50 and 69 years old who received an inactivated influenza vaccine. The genes are TRBV20-1 and TRBJ2-7; D may correspond to TRBD1 or TRBD2 (5 bases each). The specimen comprised PBMCs from blood, sampled around 25 months after vaccination. The CDR3: CSARIPGRSSYEQYF. In DNA, the CDR3 is TGCAGTGCACGGATCCCGGGACGGAGCTCCTACGAGCAGTACTTC.